The sequence of this T cell receptor beta chain was determined in a study of blood T cell repertoires in COVID-19. Study summary: Material from acute and convalescent COVID-19 was sourced from the United States, Italy and Spain.

Produced via immunoSEQ multiplex PCR; TCRdb's table is partial and in-frame only. The sample lists some 200,000 clones, roughly 84% seen once, with about 10% in the top ten. V shed 4 bases, J shed 8 bases, and the junction held 14 bases outside the gene matches. CDR1 and CDR2 (germline): MDHEN, SYDVKM. The CDR3 runs 18 residues. The TCR comes from a man aged 50 or older with active or convalescent COVID-19. The sequencing input was peripheral blood. J is TRBJ2-7 and V is TRBV28; 16 nucleotides line up with TRBD2. The chain's CDR3 is CASSSHILGLAGGYKQYF. CDR3 nucleotides: TGTGCCAGCAGTTCTCACATCTTGGGACTAGCGGGAGGGTACAAGCAGTACTTC.